These T cell receptor beta chains were read from a single sample in a study of early T cells in non-severe SARS-CoV-2 infection. Using its own MiXCR run on the 5' RACE reads, TCRdb lists one record per CDR3 protein. The table lists under 65,000 distinct CDR3 sequences, around 12% of them singletons. Sequencing input: whole blood. All receptors derive from an adult who was a healthcare worker with PCR-confirmed SARS-CoV-2 infection or an uninfected control (not recorded which). Both conserved end residues are part of each CDR3. D genes are given only for firm matches. For some rows the clone size is stated as once, few or many, or as a class when expanded; others skip it.

J | D | V | size | DNA | CDR3
TRBJ2-6 | TRBD2 | TRBV20-1 | many | TGCAGTGCTAGAGATATGCGGGGGACCTCTGGGGCCAACGTCCTGACTTTC | CSARDMRGTSGANVLTF
TRBJ2-1 | TRBD1 | TRBV19 | . | TGTGCCAGTAGTAGAGGGGGCGCCGCCAATGAGCAGTTCTTC | CASSRGGAANEQFF
TRBJ1-1 | . | TRBV20-1 | many | TGCAGTGCTAGAGCAGGGACGGCGAACACTGAAGCTTTCTTT | CSARAGTANTEAFF
TRBJ2-1 | TRBD2 | TRBV19 | . | TGTGCCAGTAGTATTTTGGGGCGGGGGGTATCCAATGAGCAGTTCTTC | CASSILGRGVSNEQFF
TRBJ2-3 | TRBD2 | TRBV24-1 | . | TGTGCCACCAGTGAAGGGCTAGCGGCCACAGATACGCAGTATTTT | CATSEGLAATDTQYF
TRBJ2-1 | . | TRBV7-3 | many | TGTGCCAGCAGCTTAACCCAAGCGGCCTCCTACAATGAGCAGTTCTTC | CASSLTQAASYNEQFF
TRBJ2-7 | . | TRBV6-6 | few | TGTGCCAGCAGTTACTGGACGGGTCGGCCCCAATCCTCCTTCGAGCAGTACTTC | CASSYWTGRPQSSFEQYF
TRBJ2-1 | . | TRBV7-6 | many | TGTGCCAGCAGCCCGCCGGACGACAATGAGCAGTTCTTC | CASSPPDDNEQFF
TRBJ2-1 | TRBD2 | TRBV12-5 | few | TGTGCTAGTGGTTTGACCGCCCGACTAGCGGGGGGTCTGAGTGAGCAGTTCTTC | CASGLTARLAGGLSEQFF
TRBJ2-5 | . | TRBV7-9 | few | TGTGCCAGCAAGGAATCCGGGGGCGAGACCCAGTACTTC | CASKESGGETQYF
TRBJ1-2 | . | TRBV18 | . | TGTGCCAGCTCACCACGGGGACATTCGAATGGCTACACCTTC | CASSPRGHSNGYTF
TRBJ1-6 | TRBD1 | TRBV9 | few | TGTGCCAGCAGCGGATGGACAGGGGATAATTCACCCCTCCACTTT | CASSGWTGDNSPLHF
TRBJ2-5 | TRBD1 | TRBV25-1 | . | TGTGCCAGCAGTAAAATCACCGGGACAGGGGGCGAAGAGACCCAGTACTTC | CASSKITGTGGEETQYF
TRBJ2-1 | . | TRBV5-1 | few | TGCGCCAGCAGCTTGTTGAGGGGCTTTGGTAATGAGCAGTTCTTC | CASSLLRGFGNEQFF
TRBJ1-5 | . | TRBV5-6 | . | TGTGCCAGCAGCTTATGGGGGATCGGCAATCAGCCCCAGCATTTT | CASSLWGIGNQPQHF
TRBJ1-2 | . | TRBV19 | many | TGTGCCAGTAGTACACCCCCAACGCGGTATGGCTACACCTTC | CASSTPPTRYGYTF
TRBJ2-7 | . | TRBV19 | many | TGTGCCAGTAGTATTGCGGAGCCCTACGAGCAGTACTTC | CASSIAEPYEQYF
TRBJ2-1 | TRBD2 | TRBV29-1 | . | TGCAGCGTTGAGGGGACTAGCGGGGTGGGCAATGAGCAGTTCTTC | CSVEGTSGVGNEQFF
TRBJ2-3 | TRBD2 | TRBV11-2 | . | TGTGCCAGCAGCCATATAGCGGGACTAGTCGCAGATACGCAGTATTTT | CASSHIAGLVADTQYF
TRBJ2-6 | . | TRBV13 | many | TGTGCCAGCAGCTTACAGGGTACTGGGGCCAACGTCCTGACTTTC | CASSLQGTGANVLTF
TRBJ2-1 | . | TRBV20-1 | . | TGCAGTGCTAGGTCATCACGGTCCAATGAGCAGTTCTTC | CSARSSRSNEQFF
TRBJ2-1 | TRBD1 | TRBV6-2/TRBV6-3 | many | TGTGCCAGCAGTGGCCAGGACAGGGGGGATGAGCAGTTCTTC | CASSGQDRGDEQFF
TRBJ2-1 | TRBD2 | TRBV12-3/TRBV12-4 | many | TGTGCCAGCAGTCGTCGGACTAGCGGGGGATACCAGCAGTTCTTC | CASSRRTSGGYQQFF
TRBJ1-2 | . | TRBV4-3 | . | TGCGCCAGCAGCCAAGATTGGGGGAAGGAGGGCTACACCTTC | CASSQDWGKEGYTF
TRBJ1-4 | TRBD1 | TRBV9 | few | TGTGCCAGCAGCCTTCGGACAGGGGGAGATGAAAAACTGTTTTTT | CASSLRTGGDEKLFF
TRBJ2-4 | TRBD2 | TRBV12-3/TRBV12-4 | . | TGTGCCAGCAGTCCAGGGACTAGCGGGGCGAGGGGAAACATTCAGTACTTC | CASSPGTSGARGNIQYF
TRBJ2-7 | . | TRBV20-1 | many | TGCAGTGCTAGAGACCCGACAGGGACTATCTACGAGCAGTACTTC | CSARDPTGTIYEQYF
TRBJ2-5 | TRBD2 | TRBV11-2 | few | TGTGCCAGCACCCACGGTCGCCGACTTGGCGGGGGTTACCAAGAGACCCAGTACTTC | CASTHGRRLGGGYQETQYF
TRBJ2-3 | TRBD2 | TRBV5-1 | . | TGCGCCAGCAGCGGACTAGCCGGCACAGATACGCAGTATTTT | CASSGLAGTDTQYF
TRBJ2-3 | TRBD2 | TRBV7-9 | . | TGTGCCAGCAGCTTACTAGCGGGGGATACGCAGTATTTT | CASSLLAGDTQYF
TRBJ1-5 | . | TRBV2 | few | TGTGCCAGCAGTGAACGGGCGGTTGGTTTCCAGCCCCAGCATTTT | CASSERAVGFQPQHF
TRBJ2-7 | . | TRBV7-2 | . | TGTGCCAGCACCGGGACTTACCCCTACGAGCAGTACTTC | CASTGTYPYEQYF
TRBJ2-5 | TRBD2 | TRBV7-2 | . | TGTGCCAGCAGCTTACTAGCGGGGATTGAGGAGACCCAGTACTTC | CASSLLAGIEETQYF
TRBJ1-1 | . | TRBV4-3 | few | TGCGCCAGCAGCCAAGAAAGGGCCAGCCGTGAAGCTTTCTTT | CASSQERASREAFF
TRBJ1-6 | . | TRBV15 | once | TGTGCCACCAGCGAGGTCAAATTAGGCTTTGGGTTTGACTCACCCCTCCACTTT | CATSEVKLGFGFDSPLHF
TRBJ2-1 | TRBD2 | TRBV20-1 | many | TGCAGTGCTAGAGACGGACTAGCGGGGGGGCATGAGCAGTTCTTC | CSARDGLAGGHEQFF
TRBJ1-1 | . | TRBV7-2 | . | TGTGCCAGCAGCTTACTCGGGCCCACAATCGATACTGAAGCTTTCTTT | CASSLLGPTIDTEAFF
TRBJ1-1 | TRBD1 | TRBV10-2 | many | TGCGCCAGCAGTGAGTCTAGGACAGGGATTTCCCCTGAAGCTTTCTTT | CASSESRTGISPEAFF
TRBJ2-7 | TRBD1 | TRBV3-1 | . | TGTGCCAGCAGGGGGGACAGACTCCCCTACGAGCAGTACTTC | CASRGDRLPYEQYF
TRBJ1-2 | . | TRBV20-1 | many | TGCAGTGCTAGGAGGTCTGGGTATGGCTACACCTTC | CSARRSGYGYTF
TRBJ2-1 | . | TRBV23-1 | few | TGCGCCAGCAGTCAAAGAGGGGACGACAATGAGCAGTTCTTC | CASSQRGDDNEQFF
TRBJ1-1 | . | TRBV5-4 | many | TGTGCCAGCAGCACCCTGGACAGTTCGAACACTGAAGCTTTCTTT | CASSTLDSSNTEAFF
TRBJ1-2 | . | TRBV4-1 | . | TGCGCCAGCAGCCAAGCTAACGGATTCTACACCTTC | CASSQANGFYTF
TRBJ2-5 | . | TRBV7-2 | few | TGTGCCAGCAGCCGAAACCAGGGGGGAGAGACCCAGTACTTC | CASSRNQGGETQYF
TRBJ1-2 | TRBD1 | TRBV14 | . | TGTGCCAGCAGCCAGAATATGGGACAGGGACGGTCTAACTATGGCTACACCTTC | CASSQNMGQGRSNYGYTF
TRBJ2-3 | . | TRBV5-1 | . | TGCGCCAGCAGCTTGAACGGCAGGCGGGCTTTT | CASSLNGRRAF
TRBJ2-3 | . | TRBV20-1 | . | TGCAGTGCTAGCCCCGATTTCGGCACAGATACGCAGTATTTT | CSASPDFGTDTQYF
TRBJ1-1 | TRBD1 | TRBV5-1 | . | TGCGCCAGCAGCCTACAACCCACAGGGACAGGCACTGAAGCTTTCTTT | CASSLQPTGTGTEAFF
TRBJ1-2 | . | TRBV20-1 | . | TGCAGTGCTAGAGAAAGTTTAAGGGATGGCTACACCTTC | CSARESLRDGYTF
TRBJ2-1 | . | TRBV7-8 | few | TGTGCCAGCAGCCCCGTGAGGGGCCACAATGAGCAGTTCTTC | CASSPVRGHNEQFF
TRBJ2-3 | . | TRBV11-2 | . | TGTGCCAGCAGCCTCTTGCCAGATACGCAGTATTTT | CASSLLPDTQYF